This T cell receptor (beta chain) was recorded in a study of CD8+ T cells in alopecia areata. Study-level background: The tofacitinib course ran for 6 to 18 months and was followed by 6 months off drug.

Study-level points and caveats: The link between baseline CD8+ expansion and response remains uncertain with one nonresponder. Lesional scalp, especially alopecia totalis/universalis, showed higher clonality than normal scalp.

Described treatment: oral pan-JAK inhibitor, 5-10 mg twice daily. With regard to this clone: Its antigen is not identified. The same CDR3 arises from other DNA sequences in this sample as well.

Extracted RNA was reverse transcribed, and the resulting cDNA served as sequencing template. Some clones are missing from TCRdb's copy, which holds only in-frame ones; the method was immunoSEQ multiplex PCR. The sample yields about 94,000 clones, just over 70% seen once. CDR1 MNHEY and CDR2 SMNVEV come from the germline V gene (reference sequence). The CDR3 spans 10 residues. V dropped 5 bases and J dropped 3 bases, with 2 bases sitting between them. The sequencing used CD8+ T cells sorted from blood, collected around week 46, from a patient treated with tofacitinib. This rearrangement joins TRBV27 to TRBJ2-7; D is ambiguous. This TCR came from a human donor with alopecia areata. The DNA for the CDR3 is TGTGCCAGCAGTAGCTACGAGCAGTACTTC. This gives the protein CASSSYEQYF.